A single sample is the source of the 31 T cell receptor beta chains below, sequenced in a study of OX40 agonist ivuxolimab in advanced cancers. Clones were read by immunoSEQ multiplex PCR, and TCRdb kept only the in-frame ones, dropping some. The sample carries 69,000 or so clones, over 75% recorded once. The specimen comprised CD4+ or CD8+ T cells sorted from blood, sampled in a trial of the OX40 agonist ivuxolimab. Source of these receptors: an adult with an advanced solid tumor such as melanoma, head and neck, liver or kidney cancer.

The rearrangement links TRBV7-2 to TRBJ1-5; D remains ambiguous. Germline CDR1 SGHTA, CDR2 FQGNSA. The CDR3 sequence is 15 residues long. Trimming cost V 3 bases and J 0 bases, with 9 bases left between them. CDR3 region: CASSLGRDSNQPQHF. The CDR3, as DNA: TGTGCCAGCAGCTTGGGTCGCGATAGCAATCAGCCCCAGCATTTT.

The rearrangement joins TRBV30 to TRBJ1-1; D is uncertain. Trimming shortened V by 3 bases and J by 0 bases, and 14 bases separated the two germline ends. The CDR3 sequence is 15 residues long. CDR1 GTSNPN and CDR2 SVGIG come from the germline V gene (reference sequence). The CDR3 reads CAWSRTETLNTEAFF. The CDR3 DNA follows: TGTGCCTGGAGCCGCACAGAAACTTTGAACACTGAAGCTTTCTTT.

This clone was seen more than once but under ten times. The chain is built from TRBV15 and TRBJ1-1, with a tentative D call TRBD1 (5 bases). The CDR3 covers 13 residues. CDR1 is LNHNV and CDR2 is YYDKDF in the germline V gene (reference sequence). Trimming removed 6 bases from V and 0 bases from J, with 8 bases in between. The CDR3 DNA sequence: TGTGCCACCAGTAGACAGATGAACACTGAAGCTTTCTTT. This gives the protein CATSRQMNTEAFF.

In nucleotides, the CDR3 is TGTGCCAGCAGCTTAGGGCAAGATACGCAGTATTTT. It encodes CASSLGQDTQYF. The chain joins TRBV5-2 to TRBJ2-3. TRBV5-2 is a pseudogene locus. This CDR3 has 12 amino acids.

This clone was detected once. CDR3 coding DNA: TGTGCCAGCAGCCCGATGACAGGGCCCGGGGAGCTGTTTTTT. This gives the protein CASSPMTGPGELFF. This chain links TRBV11-2 with TRBJ2-2; 7 bases match TRBD1. CDR3 size: 14 residues. The V segment lost 5 bases and the J segment 6 bases; nucleotides outside the gene matches: 6. The germline V gene has CDR1 SGHAT and CDR2 FQNNGV.

The chain couples TRBV19 to TRBJ1-5; 7 bases fit TRBD1. V lost 4 bases and J lost 5; bases outside the gene matches: 5. This CDR3 region has 14 residues. Germline V gene data show CDR1 as LNHDA and CDR2 as SQIVND (reference sequence). The CDR3 coding sequence is TGTGCCAGTAGTAGACGGACAGGACATCAGCCCCAGCATTTT. Residues: CASSRRTGHQPQHF. Filled out from reference TRBV19 and TRBJ1-5, the complete variable domain reads DGGITQSPKYLFRKEGQNVTLSCEQNLNHDAMYWYRQDPGQGLRLIYYSQIVNDFQKGDIAEGYSVSREKKESFPLTVTSAQKNPTAFYLCASSRRTGHQPQHFGDGTRLSIL.

The rearrangement joins TRBV18 to TRBJ2-2; D is unresolved. The CDR3 loop spans 17 amino acids. The V gene lost 3 bases and the J gene lost 2 bases, with 16 bases spanning the gap. The germline CDR1 and CDR2 sequences are KGHSH and LQKENI. The CDR3 here is CASSPPGQPINTGELFF. The CDR3 DNA sequence: TGTGCCAGCTCACCCCCGGGCCAGCCTATTAACACCGGGGAGCTGTTTTTT.

The CDR3 nucleotides read TGTGCCAGCAGCTTAGAAGGGGGCGGGGGTCAGCCCCAGCATTTT. Residues: CASSLEGGGGQPQHF. The chain has TRBV7-9 and TRBJ1-5; TRBD1 agrees at 7 bases. Looked up from germline, CDR1 is SEHNR and CDR2 is FQNEAQ (reference sequence). This CDR3 spans 15 amino acids. J gave up 6 bases and V 1 base, and 6 bases lay outside the gene matches.

This sequence joins TRBV7-3 and TRBJ2-1; TRBD2 might be the D (6 bases). CDR1 is SGHTA and CDR2 is FQGTGA in the germline V gene. CDR3 size: 16 residues. V was pared by 2 bases and J by 4 bases, with 15 bases between. The CDR3 bases are TGTGCCAGCAGCTTATACGGGACGGAGGGGTACAATGAGCAGTTCTTC. Translated: CASSLYGTEGYNEQFF.

The V and J genes are TRBV6-5 and TRBJ1-6, with no clear D. Trimming shortened V by 2 bases and J by 12 bases, and 11 bases separated the two germline ends. Germline values: CDR1 MNHEY, CDR2 SVGAGI. CDR3 length: 13 residues. CDR3 bases: TGTGCCAGCAGTTACAGTCAGGTCGAACCCCTCCACTTT. Translated: CASSYSQVEPLHF.

This rearrangement joins TRBV5-1 to TRBJ2-7, with D uncertain. V was shortened by 2 bases and J by 2 bases, with 11 bases between the two germline ends. CDR1 and CDR2 (germline): SGHRS, YFSETQ. The CDR3 totals 14 residues. DNA for the CDR3: TGCGCCAGCAGCTTAAGGGTCGATGCCTACGAGCAGTACTTC. It specifies CASSLRVDAYEQYF.

The chain links TRBV13 to TRBJ2-7, with 11 bases aligning to TRBD1. Per the germline V gene, CDR1 is PRHDT and CDR2 is FYEKMQ (reference sequence). CDR3 length: 16 residues. The junction had 11 bases not matched to a gene; V was cut back by 5 bases and J by 5 bases. DNA for the CDR3: TGTGCCAGCAGCCCCGAACCGGGACAGGGGGTTGACGAGCAGTACTTC. This codes for CASSPEPGQGVDEQYF.

The CDR3 loop is CATSRELGLQGDTQYF. CDR3 DNA sequence: TGTGCCACCAGCAGAGAACTAGGACTTCAGGGAGATACGCAGTATTTT. This sequence joins TRBV15 and TRBJ2-3; D may be TRBD1 or TRBD2 (5 bases each). The length of the CDR3 is 16 residues. V shed 0 bases and J shed 5 bases, with 15 bases lying between them. Germline V CDR1 and CDR2: LNHNV, YYDKDF (reference sequence).

The genes are TRBV10-3 and TRBJ1-2; 10 bases are a match to TRBD1. The CDR3 covers 14 residues. V gave up 6 bases and J gave up 4 bases; unmatched junction bases: 5. CDR1 is ENHRY, CDR2 SYGVKD, per germline. CDR3 nucleotide sequence: TGTGCCATCAGGGGGACAGGGGAAGCCTATGGCTACACCTTC. It encodes CAIRGTGEAYGYTF.

The chain uses TRBV19 and TRBJ2-5, with TRBD2 identical over 7 bases. After removal of 3 bases from V and 3 bases from J, the junction contained 4 bases not matched to a gene. Germline lookup yields CDR1 LNHDA and CDR2 SQIVND (reference sequence). This CDR3 is 14 amino acids long. The CDR3 region is CASSMRGGKETQYF. The CDR3 nucleotides read TGTGCCAGTAGTATGCGCGGGGGTAAAGAGACCCAGTACTTC.

V gene TRBV19 combines with J gene TRBJ1-1; D is perhaps TRBD1 (6 bases). V was cut by 5 bases and J by 0 bases, with 13 bases left in between. Germline loops: CDR1 LNHDA, CDR2 SQIVND (reference sequence). The CDR3 totals 15 residues. The CDR3 nucleotides are TGTGCCAGTAGTCCTCACAGGGAGATGAACACTGAAGCTTTCTTT. Protein: CASSPHREMNTEAFF.

The V call is TRBV20-1, the J call TRBJ1-2; D is uncertain. This CDR3 has 10 amino acids. Trimming cost V 4 bases and J 3 bases, with 3 bases left between them. Germline V gives CDR1 DFQATT, CDR2 SNEGSKA (reference sequence). The DNA for the CDR3 is TGCAGTGCTAATTACTATGGCTACACCTTC. It codes for CSANYYGYTF.

The CDR3 loop is CASSLQGSYEQYF. The CDR3 coding sequence is TGCGCCAGCAGCCTACAGGGCTCCTACGAGCAGTACTTC. The chain joins TRBV5-1 to TRBJ2-7; perhaps TRBD1 as D (6 bases). Germline V gene lookup returns CDR1 SGHRS and CDR2 YFSETQ. The V end lost 4 bases, the J end lost 0 bases, and 8 bases lay between the germline ends. The CDR3 is 13 residues long.

The chain has TRBV7-2 and TRBJ1-5; D not certain. The ends were cut back, 3 bases at V and 3 bases at J, with 15 bases in the middle. Per germline, CDR1 SGHTA and CDR2 FQGNSA. The CDR3 has 16 residues. CDR3 sequence reads: CASSFLPDPANQPQHF. In DNA form, the CDR3 reads TGTGCCAGCAGCTTTTTACCAGACCCCGCCAATCAGCCCCAGCATTTT.

This rearrangement joins TRBV28 to TRBJ2-7; 8 bases map to TRBD2. Trimming cost V 7 bases and J 5 bases; bases outside gene matches: 10. Germline loops: CDR1 MDHEN, CDR2 SYDVKM. This CDR3 has 14 residues. The CDR3 DNA follows: TGTGCCAGCATCTCCGGGGGGGCTGGGAACGAGCAGTACTTC. Translation gives CASISGGAGNEQYF.

The J gene is TRBJ1-6, the V gene TRBV5-6; no clear D. With 4 bases removed from V and 5 bases from J, the gap between germline ends came to 13 bases. The CDR3 consists of 15 residues. Germline CDR1 reads SGHDT; CDR2 reads YYEEEE. CDR3 residues: CASSQLPVNNSPLHF. The CDR3 bases are TGTGCCAGCAGCCAATTGCCGGTAAATAATTCACCCCTCCACTTT.

The CDR3 DNA follows: TGTGCCAGCAGCACGGACAGCCCCTCCTACAATGAGCAGTTCTTC. Its translation is CASSTDSPSYNEQFF. This sequence joins TRBV21-1 and TRBJ2-1; the D call TRBD1 from the table was never checked on the DNA. TRBV21-1 is deemed a pseudogene. This CDR3 comprises 15 residues.

This chain connects TRBV5-6 to TRBJ2-2; no clear D. From germline, CDR1 is SGHDT and CDR2 YYEEEE. Trimming shortened V by 0 bases and J by 7 bases, and 13 bases separated the two germline ends. The CDR3 is 15 amino acids. In DNA, the CDR3 is TGTGCCAGCAGCTTGGGAGGAACCTCCAGCGGGGAGCTGTTTTTT. It is translated as CASSLGGTSSGELFF.

V gene TRBV5-6 combines with J gene TRBJ2-3; the match to TRBD1 covers 10 bases. The CDR3 runs 15 residues. CDR1 SGHDT and CDR2 YYEEEE come from the germline V gene. J gave up 6 bases and V 3 bases, and 7 bases lay outside the gene matches. The CDR3 reads CASSYRGTGADTQYF. CDR3 nucleotides: TGTGCCAGCAGCTACCGCGGGACAGGGGCGGATACGCAGTATTTT.

In its sample, this clone was seen a few times. The chain joins TRBV27 to TRBJ2-2, with a tentative D call TRBD1 (6 bases). This CDR3 comprises 14 residues. Germline loops: CDR1 MNHEY, CDR2 SMNVEV (reference sequence). V shed 5 bases and J shed 8 bases, with 15 bases lying between them. CDR3 in amino acids: CASSPWDIIGELFF. CDR3 sequence (DNA): TGTGCCAGCAGTCCATGGGACATCATAGGGGAGCTGTTTTTT.

The chain has TRBV9 and TRBJ2-3, with 8 bases fitting TRBD2. The junction had 3 bases not matched to a gene; V was cut back by 0 bases and J by 0 bases. The CDR3 is 16 amino acids. The V gene's germline CDR1 is SGDLS and CDR2 YYNGEE. The CDR3 region is CASSVGTSGSTDTQYF. The CDR3 DNA follows: TGTGCCAGCAGCGTAGGAACTAGCGGTAGCACAGATACGCAGTATTTT.

V gene TRBV5-5 combines with J gene TRBJ1-1; D not resolved. CDR3 length: 14 residues. V was clipped by 0 bases and J by 5 bases, with 11 bases between them. CDR1 is SGHKS and CDR2 is YYEKEE in the germline V gene (reference sequence). The CDR3 region is CASSLVGRSTEAFF. The CDR3 DNA is TGTGCCAGCAGCTTGGTTGGGAGATCTACTGAAGCTTTCTTT.

V usage is TRBV9 and J usage is TRBJ1-5; D gene uncertain. Germline V lookup: CDR1 SGDLS, CDR2 YYNGEE. The CDR3 contains 14 residues. V lost 4 bases and J 4 bases, leaving 12 bases between the germline ends. As DNA, the CDR3 is TGTGCCAGCAGCTTCCAAGGTCCTAATCAGCCCCAGCATTTT. Its protein product is CASSFQGPNQPQHF.

The sample holds a few counts of this clone. The rearrangement links TRBV28 to TRBJ1-4, with a weak D call TRBD1 (6 bases). The CDR3 totals 14 residues. From germline, CDR1 is MDHEN and CDR2 SYDVKM. V gave up 4 bases and J gave up 3 bases, with 9 bases separating them. The CDR3 region is CASSSGAANEKLFF. In nucleotides, the CDR3 is TGTGCCAGCAGTTCAGGGGCCGCTAATGAAAAACTGTTTTTT.

By share of the sample, this clone is medium-sized. One end of the junction varies from germline; a read error may be responsible. The J gene is TRBJ2-7, the V gene TRBV2, with a possible D match to TRBD1 (6 bases). The length of the CDR3 is 12 residues. Germline V gene sequence: CDR1 SNHLY, CDR2 FYNNEI. This CDR3 is CASIEQGSEQYF. DNA of the CDR3: TGTGCCAGCATTGAACAGGGTAGCGAGCAGTACTTC.

The rearrangement joins TRBV18 to TRBJ2-6; D might be TRBD1 or TRBD2, each matching 5 bases. The germline gives CDR1 KGHSH, CDR2 LQKENI. The CDR3 spans 17 residues. Trimming took off 0 bases at V and 0 bases at J, with 9 bases between the two ends. CDR3 region: CASSPPGPSSGANVLTF. The CDR3 nucleotides read TGTGCCAGCTCACCACCGGGACCTTCCTCTGGGGCCAACGTCCTGACTTTC.